These 21 T cell receptor beta chains came from one sample sequenced in a study of siplizumab effects on memory and regulatory T cells. Profiled with immunoSEQ multiplex PCR; TCRdb holds only in-frame clones, not every one. Among 45,000 to 60,000 clones listed, over 75% were seen once. The sample comprised naive CD8+ T cells sorted from blood. All receptors derive from a human donor in good health.

The CDR3 reads CASSLAARTPPYEQYF. CDR3 bases: TGTGCCAGCAGCTTGGCCGCCCGGACACCTCCCTACGAGCAGTACTTC. The genes are TRBV5-5 and TRBJ2-7; D may be TRBD1 (5 bases). Trimming left V 0 bases short and J 2 bases short, with 15 bases between. CDR1 is SGHKS and CDR2 is YYEKEE in the germline V gene (reference sequence). The CDR3 spans 16 residues. The entire variable domain, with the rest obtained from reference TRBV5-5 and TRBJ2-7, is as follows: DAGVTQSPTHLIKTRGQQVTLRCSPISGHKSVSWYQQVLGQGPQFIFQYYEKEERGRGNFPDRFSARQFPNYSSELNVNALLLGDSALYLCASSLAARTPPYEQYFGPGTRLTVT.

The V call is TRBV30, the J call TRBJ2-5; D is perhaps TRBD2 (6 bases). Between the trimmed V and J ends, which lost 0 bases and 11 bases, there was a span of 10 bases. Looked up from germline, CDR1 is GTSNPN and CDR2 is SVGIG (reference sequence). The CDR3 extends over 11 amino acids. For the CDR3, the DNA is TGTGCCTGGAGTGTAGGCGGAGGGCAGTACTTC. It specifies CAWSVGGGQYF.

V is TRBV7-9 and J is TRBJ2-1, with unresolved D. Germline assignment: CDR1 SEHNR and CDR2 FQNEAQ (reference sequence). CDR3 length: 15 amino acids. V was cut by 5 bases and J by 3 bases, with 14 bases left in between. CDR3: CASSPTTSLYNEQFF. In nucleotides, the CDR3 is TGTGCCAGCAGCCCGACCACTTCCCTCTACAATGAGCAGTTCTTC. The full variable domain, completed using reference TRBV7-9 and TRBJ2-1, is DTGVSQNPRHKITKRGQNVTFRCDPISEHNRLYWYRQTLGQGPEFLTYFQNEAQLEKSRLLSDRFSAERPKGSFSTLEIQRTEQGDSAMYLCASSPTTSLYNEQFFGPGTRLTVL.

V usage is TRBV12-5 and J usage is TRBJ2-3; 13 nucleotides align to TRBD2. Per germline, CDR1 LGHNT and CDR2 FRNRAP. The CDR3 runs 18 residues. J lost 2 bases, V lost 0 bases, and 5 bases had no gene match. DNA of the CDR3: TGTGCTAGTGGTTTGGTAAGGACTAGCGGGGGAGCCACAGATACGCAGTATTTT. Protein product: CASGLVRTSGGATDTQYF.

The gene calls are TRBV6-4 and TRBJ1-1; TRBD1 might be the D (6 bases). Germline loops: CDR1 MRHNA, CDR2 SNTAGT. The CDR3 is 14 amino acids. Trimming removed 11 bases at V and 3 bases at J, with 19 bases between. The CDR3 here is CAAITSSGDTEAFF. The CDR3 nucleotides read TGTGCCGCAATCACTTCCTCAGGGGACACTGAAGCTTTCTTT.

This chain connects TRBV27 to TRBJ1-2; a weak D match, TRBD1 (6 bases). V lost 8 bases and J lost 1, with 17 bases in between. Germline CDR1 and CDR2: MNHEY and SMNVEV (reference sequence). This CDR3 is 15 amino acids long. CDR3 coding DNA: TGTGCCAGCGGTTGGAGGGGGGGTTTTAACTATGGCTACACCTTC. This translates into CASGWRGGFNYGYTF.

The chain is built from TRBV7-9 and TRBJ2-7, with 10 bases that match TRBD2. Per the germline V gene, CDR1 is SEHNR and CDR2 is FQNEAQ (reference sequence). With V trimmed by 1 base and J by 6 bases, 6 bases remained unmatched. The length of the CDR3 is 15 residues. This CDR3 reads CASSLVTSGKTEQYF. In DNA form, the CDR3 reads TGTGCCAGCAGCTTAGTTACTAGCGGGAAGACCGAGCAGTACTTC.

This clone has just a few counts. The rearrangement joins TRBV27 to TRBJ2-7; tentatively, D is TRBD2 (5 bases). Trimming took 8 bases from V and 6 from J, leaving 20 bases between them. This CDR3 is 14 amino acids long. Germline V gene lookup returns CDR1 MNHEY and CDR2 SMNVEV (reference sequence). Here the CDR3 reads CASALAGVSGEQYF. DNA of the CDR3: TGTGCCAGCGCCCTGGCGGGCGTCTCCGGCGAGCAGTACTTC.

This clone has a single count. The V and J genes are TRBV7-8 and TRBJ1-2, with D possibly being TRBD1 (5 bases). The CDR3 extends over 15 amino acids. Per germline, CDR1 SGHVS and CDR2 FQNEAQ. Trimming took 1 base from V and 3 from J, leaving 12 bases between them. The chain's CDR3 is CASSLGEGLDYGYTF. In DNA form, the CDR3 reads TGTGCCAGCAGCTTAGGGGAGGGGTTAGACTATGGCTACACCTTC.

The chain recombines TRBV5-1 with TRBJ2-7; 11 bases line up with TRBD2. The CDR3 extends over 15 amino acids. The germline gives CDR1 SGHRS, CDR2 YFSETQ. V lost 6 bases, J lost 4 bases, and 9 bases stayed unmatched. The CDR3: CASMPTSGDQYEQYF. CDR3 sequence (DNA): TGCGCCAGCATGCCGACTAGCGGGGACCAATACGAGCAGTACTTC. The whole variable domain, filled in from reference TRBV5-1 and TRBJ2-7, reads KAGVTQTPRYLIKTRGQQVTLSCSPISGHRSVSWYQQTPGQGLQFLFEYFSETQRNKGNFPGRFSGRQFSNSRSEMNVSTLELGDSALYLCASMPTSGDQYEQYFGPGTRLTVT.

This clone was counted between two and nine times. The gene calls are TRBV6-1 and TRBJ1-2; D is ambiguous. The CDR3 loop spans 14 amino acids. Germline V gene sequence: CDR1 MNHNS, CDR2 SASEGT. With 4 bases removed from V and 5 bases from J, the gap between germline ends came to 14 bases. The CDR3 bases are TGTGCCAGCAGTGTCCGTTCGGAGGAGTATGGCTACACCTTC. Translated: CASSVRSEEYGYTF.

This chain links TRBV20-1 with TRBJ2-5; D gene uncertain. V lost 1 base to trimming and J lost 7 bases, with 4 bases between them. Germline lookup yields CDR1 DFQATT and CDR2 SNEGSKA (reference sequence). This CDR3 is built from 10 residues. The CDR3 spells CSARVGTQYF. In DNA, the CDR3 is TGCAGTGCTAGAGTTGGGACCCAGTACTTC.

V is TRBV29-1 and J is TRBJ1-3; 8 nucleotides line up with TRBD1. The CDR3 runs 17 residues. Looked up from germline, CDR1 is SQVTM and CDR2 is ANQGSEA. The V and J ends lost 5 bases and 0 bases, in that order; junction bases with no gene match: 12. CDR3 sequence: CSVLGQGGLSSGNTIYF. In nucleotides, the CDR3 is TGCAGCGTTCTAGGACAGGGAGGCCTAAGCTCTGGAAACACCATATATTTT.

The rearrangement uses TRBV5-1 and TRBJ2-5; no reliable D call. Deletions cut 7 bases from V and 3 bases from J, with 10 bases between. Germline-derived CDR1 and CDR2 are SGHRS and YFSETQ. The CDR3 totals 12 residues. The CDR3 reads CASQDAEETQYF. For the CDR3, the DNA is TGCGCCAGCCAGGACGCAGAAGAGACCCAGTACTTC.

This clone was recorded a few times. The rearrangement links TRBV4-1 to TRBJ2-7; 7 bases are shared with TRBD2. Germline lookup yields CDR1 MGHRA and CDR2 YSYEKL. Trimming cost V 4 bases and J 5 bases; bases outside gene matches: 5. The CDR3 extends over 13 amino acids. CDR3: CASSPAGVHEQYF. CDR3 DNA: TGCGCCAGCAGCCCGGCGGGGGTTCACGAGCAGTACTTC.

As to this clone: This specimen includes other DNA sequences encoding the same CDR3. The rearrangement uses TRBV7-9 and TRBJ1-2, with TRBD1 matching over 9 bases. V trimming: 9 bases; J trimming: 8 bases; junction bases outside the gene matches: 16. Germline loops: CDR1 SEHNR, CDR2 FQNEAQ (reference sequence). The CDR3 is made up of 15 amino acids. In DNA, the CDR3 is TGTGCCAGTAGCCATACGACAGGGGGGCTTGAAGGCTACACCTTC. Residues: CASSHTTGGLEGYTF.

The chain links TRBV6-5 to TRBJ1-6; D gene ambiguous. The CDR3 sequence is 15 residues long. Trimming left V 7 bases short and J 9 bases short, with 19 bases between. CDR1 and CDR2 (germline): MNHEY, SVGAGI. CDR3 in amino acids: CASTFRPGGSSPLHF. The CDR3 DNA reads TGTGCCAGCACGTTTCGTCCGGGTGGGAGTTCACCCCTCCACTTT.

The sample holds a few counts of this clone. V usage is TRBV7-9 and J usage is TRBJ1-2, with 10 bases fitting TRBD1. V dropped 5 bases and J dropped 8; count of bases not matched to a gene: 8. CDR3 size: 14 residues. Germline V gives CDR1 SEHNR, CDR2 FQNEAQ (reference sequence). The CDR3 here is CASSPIGTGDGYTF. DNA of the CDR3: TGTGCCAGCAGCCCGATCGGGACAGGGGACGGCTACACCTTC.

The CDR3 coding sequence is TGTGCCAGCAGCTTATATGGAGCCCTCCACGAGCAGTACTTC. Translating it yields CASSLYGALHEQYF. The chain uses TRBV7-8 and TRBJ2-7; D not resolved. From germline, CDR1 is SGHVS and CDR2 FQNEAQ. Trimming stripped 2 bases from V and 5 bases from J, with 13 bases between. The CDR3 has 14 amino acids. Together with reference TRBV7-8 and TRBJ2-7, the CDR3 gives the full variable domain: GAGVSQSPRYKVAKRGQDVALRCDPISGHVSLFWYQQALGQGPEFLTYFQNEAQLDKSGLPSDRFFAERPEGSVSTLKIQRTQQEDSAVYLCASSLYGALHEQYFGPGTRLTVT.

V usage is TRBV7-9 and J usage is TRBJ1-1; no definite D call. CDR3 size: 13 residues. Germline assignment: CDR1 SEHNR and CDR2 FQNEAQ (reference sequence). The V end was cut by 7 bases, the J end by 4 bases, with 13 bases between. Here the CDR3 DNA reads TGTGCCAGCAACTCTCAAATCGCCACTGAAGCTTTCTTT. Residues: CASNSQIATEAFF.

The chain recombines TRBV2 with TRBJ1-4, with unresolved D. V was clipped by 3 bases and J by 8 bases, with 13 bases between them. Looked up from germline, CDR1 is SNHLY and CDR2 is FYNNEI. This CDR3 contains 14 residues. The CDR3 DNA is TGTGCCAGCAGTGAGGGCCTGGAAGGAGAAAAACTGTTTTTT. Protein product: CASSEGLEGEKLFF. Filled out from reference TRBV2 and TRBJ1-4, the complete variable domain reads EPEVTQTPSHQVTQMGQEVILRCVPISNHLYFYWYRQILGQKVEFLVSFYNNEISEKSEIFDDQFSVERPDGSNFTLKIRSTKLEDSAMYFCASSEGLEGEKLFFGSGTQLSVL.